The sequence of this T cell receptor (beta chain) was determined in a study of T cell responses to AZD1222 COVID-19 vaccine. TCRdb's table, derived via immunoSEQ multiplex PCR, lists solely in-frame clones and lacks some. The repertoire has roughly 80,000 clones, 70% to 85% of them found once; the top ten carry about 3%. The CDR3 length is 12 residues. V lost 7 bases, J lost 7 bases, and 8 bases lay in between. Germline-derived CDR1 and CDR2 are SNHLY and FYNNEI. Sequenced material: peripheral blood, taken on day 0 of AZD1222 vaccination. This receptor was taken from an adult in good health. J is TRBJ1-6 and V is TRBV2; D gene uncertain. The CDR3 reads CASKIQNSPLHF. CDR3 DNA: TGTGCCAGCAAGATTCAGAATTCACCCCTCCACTTT.